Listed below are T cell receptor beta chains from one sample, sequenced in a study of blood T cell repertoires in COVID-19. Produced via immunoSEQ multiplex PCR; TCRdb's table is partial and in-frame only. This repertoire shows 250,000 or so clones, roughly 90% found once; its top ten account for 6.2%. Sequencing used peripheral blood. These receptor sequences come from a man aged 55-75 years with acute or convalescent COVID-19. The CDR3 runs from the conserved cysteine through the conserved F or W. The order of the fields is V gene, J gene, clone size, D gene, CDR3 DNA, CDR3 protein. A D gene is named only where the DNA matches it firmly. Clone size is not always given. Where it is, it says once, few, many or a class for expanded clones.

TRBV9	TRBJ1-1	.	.	TGTGCCAGCAGCCAACGGACACAAGGCGAAGCTTTCTTT	CASSQRTQGEAFF
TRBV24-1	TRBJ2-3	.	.	TGTGCCACCAGTGACCCGGGAGAGAGAAGCACAGATACGCAGTATTTT	CATSDPGERSTDTQYF
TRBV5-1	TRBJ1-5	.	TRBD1	TGCGCCAGCAGCTCTCCGGGACAGGGGGCCGGTGAGGGGGATCAGCCCCAGCATTTT	CASSSPGQGAGEGDQPQHF
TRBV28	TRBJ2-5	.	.	TGTGCCAGCAGTTTCCCCGACAGTAGCCAAGAGACCCAGTACTTC	CASSFPDSSQETQYF
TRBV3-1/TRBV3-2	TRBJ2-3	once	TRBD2	TGTGCCAGCAGCCACATAGCGGGAGAGGATACGCAGTATTTT	CASSHIAGEDTQYF
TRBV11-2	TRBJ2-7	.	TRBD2	TGTGCCAGCAGCCCCCTGGGAGGGTTTCCGAACTACGAGCAGTACTTC	CASSPLGGFPNYEQYF
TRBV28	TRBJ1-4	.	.	TGTGCCAGCACTGTTGCAACTAATGAAAAACTGTTTTTT	CASTVATNEKLFF
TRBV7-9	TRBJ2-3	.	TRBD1	TGTGCCAGCAGCTACGGACAGGGCACAGATACGCAGTATTTT	CASSYGQGTDTQYF
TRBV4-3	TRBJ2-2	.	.	TGCGCCAGCAGCCAGTTGTGGGGAGGAGAGCTTACCGGGGAGCTGTTTTTT	CASSQLWGGELTGELFF
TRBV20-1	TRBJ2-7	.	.	TGCAGTGCTAGTCTGAGGGAAAACGAGCAGTACTTC	CSASLRENEQYF
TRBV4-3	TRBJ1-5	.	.	TGCGCCAGCAGCCAAGATGGTTCGGGCGCGGGGGGAGATCAGCCCCAGCATTTT	CASSQDGSGAGGDQPQHF
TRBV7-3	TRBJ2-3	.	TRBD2	TGTGCCAGCAGCAACCTAGGACTAGCGGCTAGCACAGATACGCAGTATTTT	CASSNLGLAASTDTQYF
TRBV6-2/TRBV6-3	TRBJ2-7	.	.	TGTGCCAGCAGCCGGACTGGGATCTACGAGCAGTACTTC	CASSRTGIYEQYF
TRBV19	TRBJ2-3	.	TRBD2	TGTGCCAGTAGTTCGGGACTAGCGGGCGCTAGCACAGATACGCAGTATTTT	CASSSGLAGASTDTQYF
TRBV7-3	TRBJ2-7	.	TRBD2	TGTGCCAGCAGCTCTGGACTAGCGGGAGGGGTGCAGTACTTC	CASSSGLAGGVQYF
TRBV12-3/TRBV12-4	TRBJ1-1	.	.	TGTGCCAGCAGTTTTTTAGAGGGCACTGAAGCTTTCTTT	CASSFLEGTEAFF
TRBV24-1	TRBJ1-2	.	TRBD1	TGTGCCACCAGTGAACCGGGACAGGGGGGGAACTATGGCTACACCTTC	CATSEPGQGGNYGYTF
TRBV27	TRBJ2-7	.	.	TGTGCCAGCAGTGTCGCGGGCCACTACGAGCAGTACTTC	CASSVAGHYEQYF
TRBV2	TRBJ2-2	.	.	TGTGCCAGCAGTGAGGTTAGGAGAGGGTGGCTGTTTTTT	CASSEVRRGWLFF
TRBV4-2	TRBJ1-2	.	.	TGTGCCAGCAGCCGCCAGGACTATGGCTACACCTTC	CASSRQDYGYTF
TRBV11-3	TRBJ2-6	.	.	TGTGCCAGCAGCCCTAGTGGCAGATTTACTTTTGGGGCCAACGTCCTGACTTTC	CASSPSGRFTFGANVLTF
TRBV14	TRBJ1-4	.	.	TGTGCCAGCAGCCAAACCTCAGGGGCCTTTAATGAAAAACTGTTTTTT	CASSQTSGAFNEKLFF
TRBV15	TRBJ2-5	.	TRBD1	TGTGCCACCAGCAGTTGGGTGGGACAGGGAAAAGAGACCCAGTACTTC	CATSSWVGQGKETQYF
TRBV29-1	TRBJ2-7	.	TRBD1	TGCAGCGTGCAAGGACAGGGGGCGGCCCCCGAGCAGTACTTC	CSVQGQGAAPEQYF
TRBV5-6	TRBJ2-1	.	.	TGTGCCAGCAGCCGGTCGGGCCAGGGGTCCTACAATGAGCAGTTCTTC	CASSRSGQGSYNEQFF
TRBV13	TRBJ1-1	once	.	TGTGCCAGCAGCTGGGACTCAGGGAGGGGCACTGAAGCTTTCTTT	CASSWDSGRGTEAFF
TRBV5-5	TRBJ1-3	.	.	TGTGCCAGCAGCATCGGGACACCCGGAAACACCATATATTTT	CASSIGTPGNTIYF
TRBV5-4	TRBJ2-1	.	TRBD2	TGTGCCAGCAGCTTGGGGTGGACTAGCGGCAATGAGCAGTTCTTC	CASSLGWTSGNEQFF
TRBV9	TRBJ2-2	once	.	TGTGCCAGCAGCGTCGGTTCTCCCACCGGGGAGCTGTTTTTT	CASSVGSPTGELFF
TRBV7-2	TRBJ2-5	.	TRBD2	TGTGCCAGCAGCCCGAGACTAGCGGGTGCTCAAGAGACCCAGTACTTC	CASSPRLAGAQETQYF
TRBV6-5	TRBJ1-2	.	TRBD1	TGTGCCAGCAGTCCGACAGGGAACCCTGGCTACACCTTC	CASSPTGNPGYTF
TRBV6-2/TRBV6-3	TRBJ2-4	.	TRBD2	TGTGCCAGCAGTCACGGACTAGCGGGAGGTAGGAACATTCAGTACTTC	CASSHGLAGGRNIQYF
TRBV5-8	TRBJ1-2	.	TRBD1	TGTGCCAGCAGCTGGACAGGGGAGGCCTATGGCTACACCTTC	CASSWTGEAYGYTF
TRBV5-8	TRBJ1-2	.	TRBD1	TGTGCCAGCCCCATGGGACAGGGCTATGGCTACACCTTC	CASPMGQGYGYTF
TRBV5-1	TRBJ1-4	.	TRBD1	TGCGCCAGCAGCTTGGGGACAGGTATCTTGGATGAAAAACTGTTTTTT	CASSLGTGILDEKLFF
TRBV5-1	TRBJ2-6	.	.	TGCGCCAGCAGCGCCCGACCTAGCTCTGGGGCCAACGTCCTGACTTTC	CASSARPSSGANVLTF
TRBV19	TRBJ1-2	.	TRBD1	TGTGCCAGTAGGGTAGGGGGCCAGGGCTATGGCTACACCTTC	CASRVGGQGYGYTF
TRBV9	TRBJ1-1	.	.	TGTGCCAGCAGCCTAGGGGCCCTGAACACTGAAGCTTTCTTT	CASSLGALNTEAFF
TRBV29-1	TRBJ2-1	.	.	TGCAGCGTTGGGGCAGCGGAGTACAATGAGCAGTTCTTC	CSVGAAEYNEQFF
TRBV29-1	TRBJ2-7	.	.	TGCAGCGTTGAGTGGGGCTCCTCCTACGAGCAGTACTTC	CSVEWGSSYEQYF
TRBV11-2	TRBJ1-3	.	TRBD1	TGTGCCAGCAGCTTGGAGGGACAGGGCAGAAACACCATATATTTT	CASSLEGQGRNTIYF
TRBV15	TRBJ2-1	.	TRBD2	TGTGCCACCAGCAGAGACCGCCTTCTAGCGGGAGTTGACAATGAGCAGTTCTTC	CATSRDRLLAGVDNEQFF
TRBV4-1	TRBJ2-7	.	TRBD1	TGCGCCAGCAGCCGCCCGGGACAGGTCACCTCCTACGAGCAGTACTTC	CASSRPGQVTSYEQYF
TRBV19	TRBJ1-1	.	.	TGTGCCAGTAGACCGACCCGTGGGGGGACTGAAGCTTTCTTT	CASRPTRGGTEAFF
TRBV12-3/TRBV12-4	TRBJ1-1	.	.	TGTGCCAGCAGCCCACGGACTGAAGCTTTCTTT	CASSPRTEAFF